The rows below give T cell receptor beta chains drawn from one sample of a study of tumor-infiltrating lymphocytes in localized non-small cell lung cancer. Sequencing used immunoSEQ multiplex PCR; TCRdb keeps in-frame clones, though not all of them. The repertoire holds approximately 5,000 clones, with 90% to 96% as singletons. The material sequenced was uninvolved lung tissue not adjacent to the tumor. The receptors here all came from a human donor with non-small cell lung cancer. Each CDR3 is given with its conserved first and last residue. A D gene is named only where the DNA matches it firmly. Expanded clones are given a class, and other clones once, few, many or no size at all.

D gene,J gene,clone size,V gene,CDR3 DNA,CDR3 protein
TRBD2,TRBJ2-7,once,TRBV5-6,TGTGCCAGCAGCTTGGCCGCTAGCGGGGGACGTCGCGAGCAGTACTTC,CASSLAASGGRREQYF
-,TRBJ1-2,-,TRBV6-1,TGTGCCAGCAGTGCCAGACAGGCCAACTATGGCTACACCTTC,CASSARQANYGYTF
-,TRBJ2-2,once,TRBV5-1,TGCGCCAGCAGCTTGTGGGGGGGCGCGAACACCGGGGAGCTGTTTTTT,CASSLWGGANTGELFF
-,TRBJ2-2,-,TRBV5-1,TGCGCCAGCAGCTTGGTGACTGAGAACACCGGGGAGCTGTTTTTT,CASSLVTENTGELFF
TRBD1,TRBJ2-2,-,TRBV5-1,TGCGCCAGCAGCTTGACCTCCGGGACAGGGGGCACCGGGGAGCTGTTTTTT,CASSLTSGTGGTGELFF
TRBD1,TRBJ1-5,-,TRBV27,TGTGCCAGCAGTGCACAGGGGCGTCAGCCCCAGCATTTT,CASSAQGRQPQHF
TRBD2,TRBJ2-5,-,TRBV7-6,TGTGCCAGCAGCTTAGGGACTAGCGGCCAAGAGACCCAGTACTTC,CASSLGTSGQETQYF
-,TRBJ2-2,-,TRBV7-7,TGTGCTAGCAGCTATCAATTGAACACCGGGGAGCTGTTTTTT,CASSYQLNTGELFF
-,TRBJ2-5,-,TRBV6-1,TGTGCCAGCAGTGTCCCTACCCAAGAGACCCAGTACTTC,CASSVPTQETQYF
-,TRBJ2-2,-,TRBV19,TGTGCCAGTGAGCTGTTGAACACCGGGGAGCTGTTTTTT,CASELLNTGELFF
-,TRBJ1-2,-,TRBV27,TGTGCCAGCAGTTTCACAGCAAACTATGGCTACACCTTC,CASSFTANYGYTF
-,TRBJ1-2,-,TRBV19,TGTGCCAGTAGTACGAGTATGGATGGCTACACCTTC,CASSTSMDGYTF
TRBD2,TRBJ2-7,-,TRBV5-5,TGTGCCAGCAGCTTGGGGGAGGGGAGATACGAGCAGTACTTC,CASSLGEGRYEQYF
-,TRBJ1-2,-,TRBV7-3,TGTGCCAGCAGCCCACTCGGGGGGGGGGTCGACTATGGCTACACCTTC,CASSPLGGGVDYGYTF
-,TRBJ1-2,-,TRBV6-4,TGTGCCAGCAGTGAGGATCCCACTCCGTACTATGGCTACACCTTC,CASSEDPTPYYGYTF
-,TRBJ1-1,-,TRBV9,TGTGCCAGCAGCGTAATTGAAAACACTGAAGCTTTCTTT,CASSVIENTEAFF
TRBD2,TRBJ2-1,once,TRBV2,TGTGCCAGCAGTGAGGGGGGAGGGCCTAATGAGCAGTTCTTC,CASSEGGGPNEQFF
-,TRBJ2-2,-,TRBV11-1,TGTGCCAGCAGCTTAGTTCTTGGTGGGTCCGGGGAGCTGTTTTTT,CASSLVLGGSGELFF
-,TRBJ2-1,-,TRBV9,TGTGCCAGCAGCTATATAGGGGCCCAGGAGAATGAGCAGTTCTTC,CASSYIGAQENEQFF
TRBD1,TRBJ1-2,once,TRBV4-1,TGCGCCAGCAGCCGAAGTGCGGACAGGGAATTTTCGGATGGCTACACCTTC,CASSRSADREFSDGYTF
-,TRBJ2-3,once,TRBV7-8,TGTGCCAGCAGCTTTGAAACAGGTCACACAGATACGCAGTATTTT,CASSFETGHTDTQYF
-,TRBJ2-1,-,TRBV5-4,TGTGCCAGCAGCTTGAGCACAGGGATCTACAATGAGCAGTTCTTC,CASSLSTGIYNEQFF
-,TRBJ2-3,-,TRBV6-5,TGTGCCAGCAGCTCCAGAGATACGCAGTATTTT,CASSSRDTQYF
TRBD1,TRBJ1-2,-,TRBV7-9,TGTGCCAGCAGCTTAGTGACAGGGGCTGACTATGGCTACACCTTC,CASSLVTGADYGYTF
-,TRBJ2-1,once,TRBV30,TGTGCCTGGAATGCAGGACTTTCTTCCTACAATGAGCAGTTCTTC,CAWNAGLSSYNEQFF
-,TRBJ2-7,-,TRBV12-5,TGTGCCCCACGCTTGGGCTTTTGCGAGCAGTACTTC,CAPRLGFCEQYF
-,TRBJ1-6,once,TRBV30,TGTGCCTGGAGTGTATACGGCTCCTATAATTCACCCCTCCACTTT,CAWSVYGSYNSPLHF
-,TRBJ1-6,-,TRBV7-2,TGTGCCAGCAGCTTAGGTGGGGCGCGGAATTCACCCCTCCACTTT,CASSLGGARNSPLHF
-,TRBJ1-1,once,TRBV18,TGTGCCAGCTCACCATGGACACCAAACACTGAAGCTTTCTTT,CASSPWTPNTEAFF
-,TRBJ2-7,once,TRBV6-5,TGTGCCAGCAGGGACGAGACCGACTACGAGCAGTACTTC,CASRDETDYEQYF
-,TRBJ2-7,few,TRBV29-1,TGCAGCGTTGAGGGGGAACCAGCCTACGAGCAGTACTTC,CSVEGEPAYEQYF
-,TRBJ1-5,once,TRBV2,TGTGCCAGCAGGACCCTACAGGGCAATCAGCCCCAGCATTTT,CASRTLQGNQPQHF
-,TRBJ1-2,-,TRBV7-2,TGTGCCAGCAGCTTAGAACGGGGAGGTAACTATGGCTACACCTTC,CASSLERGGNYGYTF
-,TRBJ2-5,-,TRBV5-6,TGTGCCAGCAGCTTCCCCCAACGGGAGACCCAGTACTTC,CASSFPQRETQYF
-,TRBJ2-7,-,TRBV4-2,TGTGCCAGCAGCCTGGGACTGGGGGGCTCCTACGAGCAGTACTTC,CASSLGLGGSYEQYF